At least ten counts were recorded for the clone carrying this TCR beta chain. This record belongs to a study of Graves' ophthalmopathy and Graves' hyperthyroidism. Diagnostic conclusions were grounded in clinical symptoms, serum thyroxine, TRAb, thyroid ultrasound and orbital computed tomography. V was shortened by 0 bases and J by 8 bases, with 10 bases between the two germline ends. The CDR3 spans 12 residues. The germline V gene has CDR1 GTSNPN and CDR2 SVGIG (reference sequence). RNA transcripts were the template, and TCR beta CDR3 regions were amplified from them. First-round RT-PCR employed HTBI primers, with a second-round multiplex PCR after it. TCRdb independently ran MiXCR on the multiplex PCR reads; one entry per CDR3 protein. Here the sample spans 350,000 to 450,000 distinct CDR3 sequences, around 17% being singletons.

This clonotype originated in a woman aged 18-29 years with Graves' ophthalmopathy. Sequencing was performed on peripheral blood. The chain joins TRBV30 to TRBJ1-2, with D possibly being TRBD1 (5 bases). The CDR3 here is CAWSVGAGGYTF. In nucleotides, the CDR3 is TGTGCCTGGAGTGTAGGGGCGGGCGGCTACACCTTC.